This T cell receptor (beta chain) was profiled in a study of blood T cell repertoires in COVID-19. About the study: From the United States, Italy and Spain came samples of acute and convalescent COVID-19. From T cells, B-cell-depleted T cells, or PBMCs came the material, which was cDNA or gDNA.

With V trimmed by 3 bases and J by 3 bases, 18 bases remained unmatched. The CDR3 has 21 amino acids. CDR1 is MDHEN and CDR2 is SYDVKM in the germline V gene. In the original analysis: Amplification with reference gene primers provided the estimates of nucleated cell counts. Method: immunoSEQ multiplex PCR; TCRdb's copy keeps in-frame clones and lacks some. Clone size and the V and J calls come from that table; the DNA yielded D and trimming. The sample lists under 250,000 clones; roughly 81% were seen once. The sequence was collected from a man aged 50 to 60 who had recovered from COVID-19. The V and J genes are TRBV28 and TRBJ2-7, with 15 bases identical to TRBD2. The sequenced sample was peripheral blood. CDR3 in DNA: TGTGCCAGCAGTTTGCCTATCCCGGGACTAGCGGGAGGTACACCTATCTACGAGCAGTACTTC. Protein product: CASSLPIPGLAGGTPIYEQYF.